One sample yielded the 7 T cell receptor beta chains listed below, sequenced in a study of blood T cell repertoires in COVID-19. Profiled with immunoSEQ multiplex PCR; TCRdb holds only in-frame clones, not every one. The profile shows about 220,000 clones, around 84% of them singletons. Sequenced material: peripheral blood. These receptors were collected from a human donor in a cohort sampled during active COVID-19.

The rearrangement joins TRBV18 to TRBJ2-7, with D possibly being TRBD1 (5 bases). Germline CDR1 is KGHSH and CDR2 is LQKENI. CDR3 length equals 13 residues. V gave up 6 bases and J gave up 4 bases, with 13 bases separating them. CDR3 nucleotides: TGTGCCAGCTCCCCCGGACATTCATACGAGCAGTACTTC. This encodes CASSPGHSYEQYF.

V gene TRBV2 combines with J gene TRBJ1-2, with TRBD1 matching 7 bases. Germline values: CDR1 SNHLY, CDR2 FYNNEI. Unmatched junction bases numbered 7, after V lost 8 bases and J lost 4 bases. The CDR3 runs 13 residues. The CDR3 DNA is TGTGCCAGCTTACCAGGGGGAGCCTATGGCTACACCTTC. Encoded protein: CASLPGGAYGYTF. The entire variable domain, with the rest obtained from reference TRBV2 and TRBJ1-2, is as follows: EPEVTQTPSHQVTQMGQEVILRCVPISNHLYFYWYRQILGQKVEFLVSFYNNEISEKSEIFDDQFSVERPDGSNFTLKIRSTKLEDSAMYFCASLPGGAYGYTFGSGTRLTVV.

The CDR3 coding sequence is TGTGCCAGCAGATCTCGGACAGGGAGAGACGAGCAGTACTTC. This codes for CASRSRTGRDEQYF. V and J are TRBV6-5 and TRBJ2-7; 8 bases fit TRBD1. This CDR3 is built from 14 residues. CDR1 and CDR2 from the germline V gene are MNHEY and SVGAGI. V trimming: 6 bases; J trimming: 5 bases; junction bases outside the gene matches: 9.

This clone was found once. The chain has TRBV19 and TRBJ2-3; a weak D match, TRBD1 (6 bases). The CDR3 runs 14 residues. Trimming shortened V by 1 base and J by 5 bases, and 10 bases separated the two germline ends. Germline CDR1 and CDR2: LNHDA and SQIVND (reference sequence). The CDR3 sequence: CASSIVRGGDTQYF. The DNA for the CDR3 is TGTGCCAGTAGTATAGTTAGAGGGGGAGATACGCAGTATTTT.

The chain recombines TRBV9 with TRBJ2-3; possibly TRBD2 for D (5 bases). The CDR3 totals 16 residues. CDR1 and CDR2 (germline): SGDLS, YYNGEE. The ends were cut back, 2 bases at V and 4 bases at J, with 17 bases in the middle. Here the CDR3 reads CASSVWRQPRADTQYF. The DNA of the CDR3 is TGTGCCAGCAGCGTTTGGCGGCAGCCGCGGGCAGATACGCAGTATTTT. The entire variable domain, with the rest obtained from reference TRBV9 and TRBJ2-3, is as follows: DSGVTQTPKHLITATGQRVTLRCSPRSGDLSVYWYQQSLDQGLQFLIQYYNGEERAKGNILERFSAQQFPDLHSELNLSSLELGDSALYFCASSVWRQPRADTQYFGPGTRLTVL.

The count of this clone is one. J is TRBJ1-2 and V is TRBV12-3 or TRBV12-4; no clear D. This CDR3 has 13 amino acids. Between the trimmed V and J ends, which lost 6 bases and 4 bases, there was a span of 12 bases. The DNA of the CDR3 is TGTGCCAGCAGCCGTGGGCCCCTCTATGGCTACACCTTC. It translates to CASSRGPLYGYTF.

This clone has at least ten counts. V usage is TRBV4-1 and J usage is TRBJ2-7; no clear D gene. The CDR3 sequence is 15 residues long. Trimming stripped 1 base from V and 6 bases from J, with 16 bases between. Germline values: CDR1 MGHRA, CDR2 YSYEKL. The CDR3 loop reads CASSQVHLGRLEQYF. The CDR3 DNA follows: TGCGCCAGCAGCCAAGTTCATCTTGGCAGGCTCGAGCAGTACTTC.